This TCR beta chain originates from a study of blood T cell repertoires in COVID-19. At the level of the study: Spain, Italy and the United States supplied samples that represented acute and convalescent COVID-19. The cDNA or gDNA used as material had been derived from T cells, B-cell-depleted T cells, or PBMCs.

Original processing methods: Nucleated cell counts were estimated from reference gene primer amplification. Repertoires were generated with immunoSEQ multiplex PCR, while TCRdb's copy carries only in-frame clones and drops some. That table supplies the V and J calls and clone size; D and trimming were determined from the DNA. Altogether under 200,000 clones are present, roughly 91% being singletons, with the ten largest covering approximately 2%. The source of this sequence is a man between 50 and 59 years old who had recovered from COVID-19. The sample was peripheral blood.

The CDR3 reads CASSQDWGRIHNEQFF. CDR3 coding DNA: TGTGCCAGCAGCCAAGACTGGGGGAGGATCCACAATGAGCAGTTCTTC. The rearrangement uses TRBV3-1 (or the pseudogene TRBV3-2) and TRBJ2-1; possibly TRBD2 for D (6 bases). The CDR3 consists of 16 residues. The V gene lost 0 bases and the J gene lost 5 bases, with 14 bases spanning the gap. CDR1 and CDR2 from the germline V gene are LGHDT and YNNKEL (reference sequence).